This passage covers 20 T cell receptor beta chains from one sample sequenced in a study of OX40 agonist ivuxolimab in advanced cancers. Sequenced by immunoSEQ multiplex PCR; TCRdb stores in-frame clones only, minus some. Found here are tens of thousands of clones, around four fifths of them singletons; the top ten hold 2.5% to 3%. The sequenced sample was CD4+ or CD8+ T cells sorted from blood, obtained in a trial of the OX40 agonist ivuxolimab. These receptors all stem from an adult with an advanced solid tumor such as melanoma, head and neck, liver or kidney cancer.

The table lists this clone with a count of one. The CDR3 here is CASSIDSPNQPQHF. CDR3 DNA: TGTGCCAGTAGTATCGACAGTCCCAATCAGCCCCAGCATTTT. The rearrangement joins TRBV19 to TRBJ1-5; possibly TRBD1 for D (5 bases). The CDR3 runs 14 residues. Germline assignment: CDR1 LNHDA and CDR2 SQIVND (reference sequence). The ends were cut back, 3 bases at V and 3 bases at J, with 9 bases in the middle.

The chain combines TRBV11-2 with TRBJ2-7, with D hard to call. This CDR3 contains 11 residues. CDR1 is SGHAT and CDR2 is FQNNGV in the germline V gene. The V gene lost 1 base and the J gene lost 2 bases, with 0 bases spanning the gap. The CDR3 reads CASSLAYEQYF. Here the CDR3 DNA reads TGTGCCAGCAGCTTAGCCTACGAGCAGTACTTC.

The rearrangement uses TRBV2 and TRBJ2-3, with D perhaps TRBD2 (5 bases). Germline CDR1 reads SNHLY; CDR2 reads FYNNEI. This CDR3 comprises 16 residues. Between the trimmed V and J ends, which lost 3 bases and 1 base, there was a span of 14 bases. The chain's CDR3 is CASSEDSPLGTDTQYF. CDR3 sequence (DNA): TGTGCCAGCAGTGAGGACTCCCCTCTTGGCACAGATACGCAGTATTTT.

This clone was observed a single time. V usage is TRBV10-3 and J usage is TRBJ1-1; D may be TRBD1 (5 bases). The CDR3 consists of 14 residues. The V gene lost 4 bases and the J gene lost 3 bases, with 12 bases spanning the gap. CDR1 and CDR2 from the germline V gene are ENHRY and SYGVKD. The CDR3, as DNA: TGTGCCATCAGTGGCGGGGGGGTACACACTGAAGCTTTCTTT. This encodes CAISGGGVHTEAFF.

In its sample, this clone was seen once. The chain uses TRBV7-8 and TRBJ2-5; D possibly corresponds to TRBD2 (5 bases). The CDR3 runs 13 residues. Germline V CDR1 and CDR2: SGHVS, FQNEAQ. Trimming stripped 5 bases from V and 5 bases from J, with 12 bases between. The chain's CDR3 is CASSPGPGETQYF. CDR3 nucleotide sequence: TGTGCCAGCAGCCCTGGGCCGGGGGAGACCCAGTACTTC.

V and J are TRBV4-1 and TRBJ2-7, with a possible D match to TRBD2 (6 bases). From germline, CDR1 is MGHRA and CDR2 YSYEKL. Trimming removed 1 base at V and 0 bases at J, with 10 bases between. The CDR3 totals 15 residues. The CDR3 coding sequence is TGCGCCAGCAGCCAAGGGGAGGACACCTCCTACGAGCAGTACTTC. It yields the protein CASSQGEDTSYEQYF.

The chain is built from TRBV29-1 and TRBJ2-7; the match to TRBD1 covers 9 bases. The trim removed 7 bases at V and 3 bases at J, leaving 7 bases unmatched. The CDR3 has 13 residues. The V gene's germline CDR1 is SQVTM and CDR2 ANQGSEA. Here the CDR3 reads CSANGQGIYEQYF. The DNA for the CDR3 is TGCAGCGCAAATGGACAGGGGATCTACGAGCAGTACTTC.

The chain joins TRBV28 to TRBJ1-2, with D perhaps TRBD1 (5 bases). The germline CDR1 and CDR2 sequences are MDHEN and SYDVKM. The ends were cut back, 9 bases at V and 3 bases at J, with 17 bases in the middle. The CDR3 has 14 amino acids. The CDR3 reads CASRDATSDYGYTF. The CDR3 DNA sequence: TGTGCCAGTAGGGACGCCACCAGCGACTATGGCTACACCTTC.

The V call is TRBV25-1, the J call TRBJ2-3; no clear D gene. Germline CDR1 is MGHDK and CDR2 is SYGVNS. Trimming pared 6 bases from V and 3 bases from J, leaving 19 bases between. This CDR3 has 16 residues. CDR3 sequence (DNA): TGTGCCAGCAGAAGCCTAACCGAGGTAGCTACAGATACGCAGTATTTT. Amino acid sequence: CASRSLTEVATDTQYF.

The V call is TRBV15, the J call TRBJ2-3; D is perhaps TRBD2 (5 bases). The CDR3 is 16 amino acids. Germline V gene sequence: CDR1 LNHNV, CDR2 YYDKDF (reference sequence). Deletions cut 0 bases from V and 0 bases from J, with 10 bases between. CDR3 sequence reads: CATSRDHQRSTDTQYF. CDR3 in DNA: TGTGCCACCAGCAGAGATCACCAGCGGAGCACAGATACGCAGTATTTT.

The chain employs TRBV4-2 and TRBJ2-7; 7 positions match TRBD2. Germline lookup yields CDR1 LGHNA and CDR2 YNFKEQ. The V and J ends lost 3 bases and 1 base, in that order; junction bases with no gene match: 9. This CDR3 spans 16 amino acids. The CDR3 nucleotides are TGTGCCAGCAGCCACGTGGGAGGGATGGGATCCTACGAGCAGTACTTC. It is translated as CASSHVGGMGSYEQYF.

The rearrangement uses TRBV7-3 and TRBJ2-7, with 7 nucleotides matching TRBD1. Germline trimming cut 3 bases from V and 2 bases from J; bases unmatched to any gene: 7. The CDR3 is 15 amino acids. Germline CDR1 is SGHTA and CDR2 is FQGTGA. CDR3 coding DNA: TGTGCCAGCAGCTTTAGGACAGGCCTTACCTACGAGCAGTACTTC. It is translated as CASSFRTGLTYEQYF.

V is TRBV11-2 and J is TRBJ2-5, with D unclear. V was clipped by 1 base and J by 3 bases, with 9 bases between them. This CDR3 is built from 14 residues. Looked up from germline, CDR1 is SGHAT and CDR2 is FQNNGV. The CDR3 DNA sequence: TGTGCCAGCAGCTTAGGACGGACGGAAGAGACCCAGTACTTC. It codes for CASSLGRTEETQYF.

The rearrangement joins TRBV14 to TRBJ1-1; D remains unclear. The germline V gene has CDR1 SGHDN and CDR2 FVKESK. V was clipped by 2 bases and J by 1 base, with 5 bases between them. The CDR3 has 13 residues. The CDR3 sequence is CASSQIWNTEAFF. Here the CDR3 DNA reads TGTGCCAGCAGCCAAATCTGGAACACTGAAGCTTTCTTT. Looking up the rest from reference TRBV14 and TRBJ1-1 gives the full variable domain: EAGVTQFPSHSVIEKGQTVTLRCDPISGHDNLYWYRRVMGKEIKFLLHFVKESKQDESGMPNNRFLAERTGGTYSTLKVQPAELEDSGVYFCASSQIWNTEAFFGQGTRLTVV.

The chain couples TRBV28 to TRBJ1-2, with 7 bases lining up with TRBD1. CDR3 length equals 15 residues. The ends lost 6 bases at V and 2 bases at J; junction bases unmatched: 9. Germline values: CDR1 MDHEN, CDR2 SYDVKM. The CDR3 is CASREGTAFNYGYTF. CDR3 coding DNA: TGTGCCAGCAGAGAGGGGACAGCCTTCAACTATGGCTACACCTTC.

This chain uses TRBV7-2 with TRBJ2-3, with D uncertain. V shed 7 bases and J shed 4 bases, with 12 bases lying between them. The CDR3 totals 13 residues. From germline, CDR1 is SGHTA and CDR2 FQGNSA. The CDR3 spells CASTSLVPDTQYF. The DNA of the CDR3 is TGTGCCAGCACCTCCTTAGTGCCAGATACGCAGTATTTT.

This chain uses TRBV6-5 with TRBJ2-1; D not resolved. Germline values: CDR1 MNHEY, CDR2 SVGAGI. The CDR3 has 14 residues. Trimming shortened V by 0 bases and J by 6 bases, and 9 bases separated the two germline ends. The CDR3 sequence is CASSYSERLNEQFF. CDR3 in DNA: TGTGCCAGCAGTTACTCAGAGAGGCTCAATGAGCAGTTCTTC.

This clone was seen once. The chain uses TRBV5-1 and TRBJ2-1; 8 bases fit TRBD2. This CDR3 contains 15 residues. Trimming removed 0 bases from V and 7 bases from J; junction bases left unmatched: 6. Germline V lookup: CDR1 SGHRS, CDR2 YFSETQ. The CDR3 nucleotides are TGCGCCAGCAGCTTGGAAGGGACTAGTAATAATGAGCAGTTCTTC. Residues: CASSLEGTSNNEQFF.

The chain recombines TRBV19 with TRBJ1-3, with 7 positions matching TRBD1. The V segment lost 3 bases and the J segment 0 bases; nucleotides outside the gene matches: 8. Germline-derived CDR1 and CDR2 are LNHDA and SQIVND (reference sequence). CDR3 length equals 17 residues. The DNA for the CDR3 is TGTGCCAGTAGTATGGGACAGCTAATTTCCTCTGGAAACACCATATATTTT. This encodes CASSMGQLISSGNTIYF.

The chain couples TRBV5-1 to TRBJ2-7; perhaps D is TRBD1 or TRBD2 (5 bases each). Germline loops: CDR1 SGHRS, CDR2 YFSETQ. This CDR3 has 14 residues. V lost 4 bases and J 0 bases, leaving 11 bases between the germline ends. The CDR3 loop reads CASSTGPSSYEQYF. DNA for the CDR3: TGCGCCAGCAGCACGGGACCGAGCTCCTACGAGCAGTACTTC.